The clone carrying this T cell receptor (beta chain) was counted a single time. What it recognizes is unknown. For every subset, genomic DNA was evenly distributed across several immunoSEQ plates. Sequencing used immunoSEQ multiplex PCR; TCRdb keeps in-frame clones, though not all of them. The data contain about 980,000 clones, 76% of them seen just once; the ten biggest clones take up about 1.5%. The entry originates in a study of shared clonotypes between healthy human individuals. Findings of the study overall: Sampling included only blood; tissue repertoires likely differ. The study generally estimated greater richness for naive than memory subsets.

The CDR3 runs 14 residues. Germline CDR1 SNHLY, CDR2 FYNNEI. Trimming took 6 bases from V and 2 from J, leaving 11 bases between them. Material for sequencing was memory CD4+ T cells sorted from blood. This sample's subset: CD45RA-negative fraction. The rearrangement joins TRBV2 to TRBJ1-5; tentatively, D is TRBD1 (6 bases). The clonotype originates from a man between 18 and 29 years old in good health. As DNA, the CDR3 is TGTGCCAGCAGCCTGAGGGGGGGCAATCAGCCCCAGCATTTT. Residues: CASSLRGGNQPQHF.